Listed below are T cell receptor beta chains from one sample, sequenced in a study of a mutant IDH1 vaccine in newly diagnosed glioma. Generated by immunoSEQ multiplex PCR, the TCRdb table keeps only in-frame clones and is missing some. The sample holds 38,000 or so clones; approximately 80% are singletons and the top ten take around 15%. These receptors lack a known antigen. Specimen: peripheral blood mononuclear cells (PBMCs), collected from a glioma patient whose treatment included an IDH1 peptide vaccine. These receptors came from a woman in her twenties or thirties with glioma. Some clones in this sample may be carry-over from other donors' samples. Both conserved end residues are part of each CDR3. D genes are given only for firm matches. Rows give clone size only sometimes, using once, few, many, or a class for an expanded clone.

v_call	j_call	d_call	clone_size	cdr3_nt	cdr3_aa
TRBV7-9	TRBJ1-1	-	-	TGTGCCAGCAGCTTAGCGGAGGGCACTGAAGCTTTCTTT	CASSLAEGTEAFF
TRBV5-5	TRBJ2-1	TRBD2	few	TGTGCCAGCAGCCTCTCTAGGACTAGCGGATTCAATGAGCAGTTCTTC	CASSLSRTSGFNEQFF
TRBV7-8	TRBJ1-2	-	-	TGTGCCAGCAGCCCGCTTGGAACAGGGCGGAATGGCTACACCTTC	CASSPLGTGRNGYTF
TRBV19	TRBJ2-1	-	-	TGTGCCAGTAGTATCCGGGGGGCCGCGGGTGGTAATGAGCAGTTCTTC	CASSIRGAAGGNEQFF
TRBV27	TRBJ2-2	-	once	TGTGCCAGCAGTCCGCAAGTAACCGGGGAGCTGTTTTTT	CASSPQVTGELFF
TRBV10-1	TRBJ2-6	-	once	TGCGCCAGCAGCCCCTCTGGCGGGGGGGCCAACGTCCTGACTTTC	CASSPSGGGANVLTF
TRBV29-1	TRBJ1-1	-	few	TGCAGCGCCCGATTGGGCCCTGAAGCTTTCTTT	CSARLGPEAFF
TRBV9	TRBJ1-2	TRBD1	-	TGTGCCAGCAGCGTAGAAGGACAGGGGGCGAGGGGCTACACCTTC	CASSVEGQGARGYTF
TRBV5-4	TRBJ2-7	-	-	TGTGCCAGCAGCCCTGGACCGGGCAACGAGCAGTACTTC	CASSPGPGNEQYF
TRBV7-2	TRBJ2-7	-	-	TGTGCCAGCAGCTTAGGGTCAGGTAGCTCCTACGAGCAGTACTTC	CASSLGSGSSYEQYF